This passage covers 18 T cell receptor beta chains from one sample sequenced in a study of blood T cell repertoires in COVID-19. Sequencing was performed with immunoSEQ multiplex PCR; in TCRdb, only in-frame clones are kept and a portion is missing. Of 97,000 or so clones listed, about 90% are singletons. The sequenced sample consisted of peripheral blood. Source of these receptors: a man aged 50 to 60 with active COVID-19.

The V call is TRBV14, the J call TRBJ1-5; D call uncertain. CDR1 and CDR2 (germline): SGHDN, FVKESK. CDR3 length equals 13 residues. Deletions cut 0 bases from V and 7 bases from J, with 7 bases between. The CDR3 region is CASSQDRRQPQHF. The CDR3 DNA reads TGTGCCAGCAGCCAAGATAGAAGACAGCCCCAGCATTTT.

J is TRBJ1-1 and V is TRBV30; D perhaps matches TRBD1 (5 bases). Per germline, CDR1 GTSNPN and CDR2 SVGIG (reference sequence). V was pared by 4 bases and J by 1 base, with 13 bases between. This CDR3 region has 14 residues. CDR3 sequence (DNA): TGTGCCTGGACTAGAGCCAGGGCGAACACTGAAGCTTTCTTT. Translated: CAWTRARANTEAFF.

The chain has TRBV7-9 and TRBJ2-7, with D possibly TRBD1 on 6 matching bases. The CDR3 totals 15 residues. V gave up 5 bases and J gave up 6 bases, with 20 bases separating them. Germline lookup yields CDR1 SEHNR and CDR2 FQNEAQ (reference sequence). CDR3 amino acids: CASSTRYPGAGEQYF. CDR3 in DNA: TGTGCCAGCAGCACCCGATACCCAGGGGCGGGCGAGCAGTACTTC.

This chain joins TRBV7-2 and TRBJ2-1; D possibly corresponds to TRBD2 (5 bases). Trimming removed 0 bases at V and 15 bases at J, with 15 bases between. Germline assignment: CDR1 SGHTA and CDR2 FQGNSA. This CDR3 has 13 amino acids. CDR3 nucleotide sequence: TGTGCCAGCAGCTTAGCTGAGACTTCCCGGGGGTTCTTC. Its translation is CASSLAETSRGFF.

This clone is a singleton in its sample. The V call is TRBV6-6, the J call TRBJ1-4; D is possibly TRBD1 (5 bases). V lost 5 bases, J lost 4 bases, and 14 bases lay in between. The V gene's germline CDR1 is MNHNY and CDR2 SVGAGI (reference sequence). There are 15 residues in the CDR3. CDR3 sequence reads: CASSRYQGINEKLFF. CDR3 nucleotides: TGTGCCAGCAGTCGATATCAGGGAATTAATGAAAAACTGTTTTTT.

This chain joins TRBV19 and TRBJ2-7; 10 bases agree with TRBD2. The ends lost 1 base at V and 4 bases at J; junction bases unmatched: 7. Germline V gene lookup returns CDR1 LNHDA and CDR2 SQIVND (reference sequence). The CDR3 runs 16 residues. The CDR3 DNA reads TGTGCCAGTAGTATAGCCGGACTAGCGGAAACTTACGAGCAGTACTTC. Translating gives CASSIAGLAETYEQYF.

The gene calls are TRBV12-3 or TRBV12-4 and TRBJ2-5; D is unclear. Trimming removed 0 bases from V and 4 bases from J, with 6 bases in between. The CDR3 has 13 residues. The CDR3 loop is CASSLAFRETQYF. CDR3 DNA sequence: TGTGCCAGCAGTTTAGCCTTTAGAGAGACCCAGTACTTC.

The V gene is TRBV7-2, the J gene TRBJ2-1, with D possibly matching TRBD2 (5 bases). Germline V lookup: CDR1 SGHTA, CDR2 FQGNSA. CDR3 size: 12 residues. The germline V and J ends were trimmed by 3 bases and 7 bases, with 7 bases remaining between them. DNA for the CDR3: TGTGCCAGCAGCTTTACTAGGAATGAGCAGTTCTTC. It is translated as CASSFTRNEQFF. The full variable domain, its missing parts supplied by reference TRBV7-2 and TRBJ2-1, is GAGVSQSPSNKVTEKGKDVELRCDPISGHTALYWYRQSLGQGLEFLIYFQGNSAPDKSGLPSDRFSAERTGGSVSTLTIQRTQQEDSAVYLCASSFTRNEQFFGPGTRLTVL.

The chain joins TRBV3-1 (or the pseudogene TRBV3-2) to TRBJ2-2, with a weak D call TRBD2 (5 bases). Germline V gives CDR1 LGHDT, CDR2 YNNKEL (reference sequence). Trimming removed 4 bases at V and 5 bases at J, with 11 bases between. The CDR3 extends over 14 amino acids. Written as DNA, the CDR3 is TGTGCCAGCAGCCCGAAACTAGGTACCGGGGAGCTGTTTTTT. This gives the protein CASSPKLGTGELFF.

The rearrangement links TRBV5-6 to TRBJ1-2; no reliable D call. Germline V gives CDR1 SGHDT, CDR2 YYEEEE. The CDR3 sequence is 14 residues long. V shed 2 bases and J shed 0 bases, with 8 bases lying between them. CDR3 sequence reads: CASSFPGTNYGYTF. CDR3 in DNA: TGTGCCAGCAGCTTCCCCGGGACTAACTATGGCTACACCTTC.

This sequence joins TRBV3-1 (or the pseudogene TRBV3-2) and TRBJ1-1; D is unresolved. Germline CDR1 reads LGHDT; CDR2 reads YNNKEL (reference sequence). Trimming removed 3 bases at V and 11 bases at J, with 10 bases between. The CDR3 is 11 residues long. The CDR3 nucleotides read TGTGCCAGCAGCCATGCTACCGAGGCTTTCTTT. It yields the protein CASSHATEAFF.

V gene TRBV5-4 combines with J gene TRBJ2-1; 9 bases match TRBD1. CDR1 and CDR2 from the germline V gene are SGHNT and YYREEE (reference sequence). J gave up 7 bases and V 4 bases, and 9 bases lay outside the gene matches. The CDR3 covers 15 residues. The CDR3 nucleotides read TGTGCCAGCAGCCCCCGCCAGGACAGGGGTAATGAGCAGTTCTTC. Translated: CASSPRQDRGNEQFF.

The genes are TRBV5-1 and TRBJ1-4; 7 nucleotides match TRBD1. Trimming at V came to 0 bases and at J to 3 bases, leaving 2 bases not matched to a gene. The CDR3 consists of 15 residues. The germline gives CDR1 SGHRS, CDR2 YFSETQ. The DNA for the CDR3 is TGCGCCAGCAGCTTGGCCGGGACAGCTAATGAAAAACTGTTTTTT. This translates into CASSLAGTANEKLFF.

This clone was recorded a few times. CDR3 DNA: TGTGCCAGTAGTATTCGGAGGACAGATACGCAGTATTTT. It yields the protein CASSIRRTDTQYF. This chain connects TRBV19 to TRBJ2-3, with D possibly TRBD2 on 5 matching bases. The CDR3 length is 13 residues. V was cut by 3 bases and J by 3 bases, with 7 bases left in between. Per the germline V gene, CDR1 is LNHDA and CDR2 is SQIVND (reference sequence).

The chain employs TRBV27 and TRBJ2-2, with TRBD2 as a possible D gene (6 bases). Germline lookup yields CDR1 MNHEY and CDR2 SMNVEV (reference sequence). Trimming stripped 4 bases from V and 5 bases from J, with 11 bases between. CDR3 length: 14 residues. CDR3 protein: CASSSMGGTGELFF. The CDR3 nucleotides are TGTGCCAGCAGTTCGATGGGGGGAACCGGGGAGCTGTTTTTT.

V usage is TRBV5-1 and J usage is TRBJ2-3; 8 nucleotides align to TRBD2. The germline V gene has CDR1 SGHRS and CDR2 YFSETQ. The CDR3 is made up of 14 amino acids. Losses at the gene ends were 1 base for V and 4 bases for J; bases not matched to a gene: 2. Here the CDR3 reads CASSLSGSPDTQYF. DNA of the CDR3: TGCGCCAGCAGCTTGAGCGGGAGCCCAGATACGCAGTATTTT.

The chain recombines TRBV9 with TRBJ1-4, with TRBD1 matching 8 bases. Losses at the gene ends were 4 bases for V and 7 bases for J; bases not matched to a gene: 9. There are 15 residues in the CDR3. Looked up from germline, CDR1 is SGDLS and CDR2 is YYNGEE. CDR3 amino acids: CASSRSTGTGEKLFF. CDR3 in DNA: TGTGCCAGCAGCCGGTCGACGGGGACAGGTGAAAAACTGTTTTTT.

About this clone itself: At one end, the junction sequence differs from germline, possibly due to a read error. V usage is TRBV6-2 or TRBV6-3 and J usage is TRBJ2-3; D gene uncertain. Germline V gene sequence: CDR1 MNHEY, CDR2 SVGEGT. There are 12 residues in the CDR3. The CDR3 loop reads CASSYSRDTQYF. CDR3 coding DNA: TGTGCCAGCAGTTATAGCAGAGATACGCAGTATTTT.